This is a list of T cell receptor beta chains from one sample in a study of T cell changes during pregnancy in multiple sclerosis. The table came from immunoSEQ multiplex PCR; TCRdb's copy has only in-frame clones and leaves some out. The sample shows about 80,000 clones, around 90% of them seen only once. This material consisted of peripheral blood, taken before pregnancy. The receptor set was obtained from a female donor with multiple sclerosis, enrolled in a pregnancy study. CDR3s include the opening cysteine and the closing phenylalanine or tryptophan. The D gene is left open where the match is weak. Not every row has a clone size; where given, it reads once, few, many or a size class.

TRBV5-6	NA	NA	TRBJ2-7	CASSHLETPYEQYF	TGTGCCAGCAGCCACCTAGAGACCCCCTACGAGCAGTACTTC
TRBV30	few	NA	TRBJ2-7	CAWRQTGTIHEQYF	TGTGCCTGGAGGCAAACAGGGACTATCCACGAGCAGTACTTC
TRBV18	NA	TRBD1	TRBJ2-5	CASSSDRATETQYF	TGTGCCAGCTCATCTGACAGGGCTACGGAGACCCAGTACTTC
TRBV2	NA	TRBD2	TRBJ2-5	CASSELGLDGPETQYF	TGTGCCAGCAGTGAATTGGGACTAGACGGGCCGGAGACCCAGTACTTC
TRBV7-2	NA	NA	TRBJ1-5	CASSLELGLNQPQHF	TGTGCCAGCAGCTTAGAACTCGGTCTAAATCAGCCCCAGCATTTT
TRBV10-3	NA	NA	TRBJ1-2	CAISQEGQYGYTF	TGTGCCATCAGTCAAGAGGGACAATATGGCTACACCTTC
TRBV5-4	NA	TRBD2	TRBJ2-5	CASSLGLAGQETQYF	TGTGCCAGCAGCTTGGGTCTAGCGGGGCAAGAGACCCAGTACTTC
TRBV4-1	NA	TRBD1	TRBJ2-5	CASSQGAGTGVGTQYF	TGCGCCAGCAGCCAAGGAGCCGGGACAGGGGTTGGTACCCAGTACTTC
TRBV7-9	few	NA	TRBJ2-3	CASSDGQTSTDTQYF	TGTGCCAGCAGCGACGGACAGACTAGCACAGATACGCAGTATTTT
TRBV4-2	NA	TRBD1	TRBJ2-4	CASSQEPSGGLGNIQYF	TGTGCCAGCAGCCAAGAGCCCTCAGGGGGCTTAGGAAACATTCAGTACTTC
TRBV7-8	NA	NA	TRBJ1-1	CASSSGWLNTEAFF	TGTGCCAGCAGCTCCGGGTGGTTGAACACTGAAGCTTTCTTT
TRBV29-1	NA	TRBD1	TRBJ2-1	CSVGTGGYNEQFF	TGCAGCGTTGGGACAGGGGGCTACAATGAGCAGTTCTTC
TRBV7-9	NA	TRBD1	TRBJ2-3	CASSLESTGWADTQYF	TGTGCCAGCAGCTTGGAATCGACAGGGTGGGCAGATACGCAGTATTTT
TRBV11-3	once	NA	TRBJ2-5	CASSFDSTYQETQYF	TGTGCCAGCAGCTTTGACAGTACCTACCAAGAGACCCAGTACTTC
TRBV4-1	NA	NA	TRBJ1-2	CASSQEGGGRPDGGYTF	TGCGCCAGCAGCCAAGAAGGGGGGGGACGGCCGGATGGTGGCTACACCTTC
TRBV6-1	NA	TRBD1	TRBJ1-1	CASCRQGDTEAFF	TGTGCCAGCTGTAGACAGGGGGACACTGAAGCTTTCTTT
TRBV28	NA	TRBD2	TRBJ2-3	CASSLGGSGTDTQYF	TGTGCCAGCAGTTTAGGCGGGAGTGGCACAGATACGCAGTATTTT
TRBV7-9	once	NA	TRBJ2-5	CASSPTGRETQYF	TGTGCCAGCAGTCCAACAGGGCGAGAGACCCAGTACTTC
TRBV29-1	NA	NA	TRBJ1-2	CSVREPLVGYTF	TGCAGCGTCCGGGAACCATTAGTCGGCTACACCTTC
TRBV29-1	NA	NA	TRBJ1-2	CSVPVSDYGYTF	TGCAGCGTCCCGGTGAGCGACTATGGCTACACCTTC
TRBV16	NA	TRBD1	TRBJ2-3	CASSPRTGSDTQYF	TGTGCCAGCAGCCCAAGGACAGGGTCGGATACGCAGTATTTT
TRBV27	NA	NA	TRBJ1-3	CASSLCHREESGNTIYF	TGTGCCAGCAGTTTATGCCACAGGGAAGAGTCTGGAAACACCATATATTTT
TRBV4-2	NA	TRBD2	TRBJ2-3	CASSQGLAGGPSTDTQYF	TGTGCCAGCAGCCAAGGACTAGCGGGAGGGCCCTCCACAGATACGCAGTATTTT
TRBV18	NA	TRBD1	TRBJ1-1	CASSPDVGQGITEAFF	TGTGCCAGCTCTCCAGACGTCGGACAGGGTATAACTGAAGCTTTCTTT
TRBV5-4	NA	TRBD2	TRBJ2-1	CASSLVGGSGNEQFF	TGTGCCAGCAGCTTGGTCGGCGGGAGCGGTAATGAGCAGTTCTTC
TRBV10-3	NA	TRBD1	TRBJ2-7	CAISERQGAYEQYF	TGTGCCATCAGTGAAAGACAGGGGGCCTACGAGCAGTACTTC
TRBV15	NA	TRBD1	TRBJ1-2	CATSRGGQDSYGYTF	TGTGCCACCAGCAGAGGGGGACAGGATTCATATGGCTACACCTTC
TRBV11-3	NA	TRBD1	TRBJ2-3	CASSLRAGGDTQYF	TGTGCCAGCAGCTTAAGGGCAGGGGGCGATACGCAGTATTTT
TRBV9	NA	NA	TRBJ2-1	CASSVERSSYNEQFF	TGTGCCAGCAGCGTAGAGCGGAGCTCCTACAATGAGCAGTTCTTC
TRBV6-6	NA	NA	TRBJ1-2	CASSYSPQISNYGYTF	TGTGCCAGCAGTTACTCCCCGCAGATCTCTAACTATGGCTACACCTTC
TRBV19	once	NA	TRBJ2-5	CASSTQGNYQETQYF	TGTGCCAGTAGTACTCAGGGGAACTACCAAGAGACCCAGTACTTC
TRBV28	NA	NA	TRBJ1-5	CASRPDSIAQPQHF	TGTGCCAGCAGACCCGACTCAATCGCTCAGCCCCAGCATTTT
TRBV19	NA	TRBD2	TRBJ2-3	CASSRTSKAVTDTQYF	TGTGCCAGTAGTAGGACTAGCAAGGCGGTCACAGATACGCAGTATTTT
TRBV4-1	NA	TRBD2	TRBJ2-5	CASSQDVAGVHQETQYF	TGCGCCAGCAGCCAAGATGTAGCGGGAGTTCACCAAGAGACCCAGTACTTC
TRBV20-1	NA	NA	TRBJ2-1	CSASYSNEQFF	TGCAGTGCTAGTTATAGCAATGAGCAGTTCTTC
TRBV5-1	NA	NA	TRBJ2-5	CASSVGTRGGQETQYF	TGCGCCAGCAGTGTTGGGACTCGGGGAGGACAAGAGACCCAGTACTTC
TRBV9	NA	NA	TRBJ2-7	CASSVGTAAPQNEQYF	TGTGCCAGCAGCGTAGGGACAGCCGCTCCTCAGAACGAGCAGTACTTC